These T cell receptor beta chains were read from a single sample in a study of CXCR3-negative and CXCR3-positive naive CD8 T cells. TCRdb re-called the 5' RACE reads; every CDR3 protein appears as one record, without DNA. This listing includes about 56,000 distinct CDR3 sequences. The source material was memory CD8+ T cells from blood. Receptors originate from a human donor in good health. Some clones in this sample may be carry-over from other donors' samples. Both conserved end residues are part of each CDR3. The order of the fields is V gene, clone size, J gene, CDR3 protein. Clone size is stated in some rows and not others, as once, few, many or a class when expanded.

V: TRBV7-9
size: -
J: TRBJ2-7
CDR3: CASSHRDRDYEQYF

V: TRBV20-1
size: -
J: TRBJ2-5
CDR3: CSARDPVPLAGGPQETQYF

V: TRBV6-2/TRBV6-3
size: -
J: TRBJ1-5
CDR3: CASASPGRVDQPQHF

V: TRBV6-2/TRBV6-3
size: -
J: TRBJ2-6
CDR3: CASSYFGLDGANVLTF

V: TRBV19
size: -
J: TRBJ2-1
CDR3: CASSIDGGRYGEQFF

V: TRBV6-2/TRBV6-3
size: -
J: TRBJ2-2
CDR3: CASRPGQEHTGELFF

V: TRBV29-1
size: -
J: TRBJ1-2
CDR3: CSVADLRTGNYGYTF

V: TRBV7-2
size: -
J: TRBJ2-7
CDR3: CASSLAGAPSYEQYF

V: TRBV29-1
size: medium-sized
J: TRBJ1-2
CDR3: CSGGPLGSIGYTF

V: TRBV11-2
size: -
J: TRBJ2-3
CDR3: CASSLVGGAGDTQYF

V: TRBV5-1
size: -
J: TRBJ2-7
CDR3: CASRMDGTYEQYF

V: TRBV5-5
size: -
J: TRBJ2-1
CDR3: CASSLPASGSSYNEQFF

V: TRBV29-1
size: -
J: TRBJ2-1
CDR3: CSVTGTAPMGEQFF

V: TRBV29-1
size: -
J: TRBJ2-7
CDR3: CSVEIGQGLYEQYF

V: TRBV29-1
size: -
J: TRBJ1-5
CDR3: CSVGGVSNQPQHF

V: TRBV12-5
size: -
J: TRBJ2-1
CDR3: CASGRGGNEQFF

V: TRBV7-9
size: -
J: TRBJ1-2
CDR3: CASSYEDGYTF

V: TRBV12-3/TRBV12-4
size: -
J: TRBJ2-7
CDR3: CASSFSEGGMDLNYEQYF

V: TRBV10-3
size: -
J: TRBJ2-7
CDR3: CAISEGATWEQYF

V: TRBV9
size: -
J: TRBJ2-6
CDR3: CASSVAGAGANVLTF

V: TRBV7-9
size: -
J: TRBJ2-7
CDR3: CASSDTVISYEQYF

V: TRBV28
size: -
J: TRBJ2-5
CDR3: CASSLPRLAEMQETQYF

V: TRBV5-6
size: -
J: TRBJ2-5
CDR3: CASSVGLEGETQYF

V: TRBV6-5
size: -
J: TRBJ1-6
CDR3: CASNPRTDYNSPLHF

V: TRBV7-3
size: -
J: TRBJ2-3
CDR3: CASSLSGGGDTQYF

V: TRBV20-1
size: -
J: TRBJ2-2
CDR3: CSARDPPTTTSGGWETGELFF

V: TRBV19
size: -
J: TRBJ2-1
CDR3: CASSVGQGRSYEQFF

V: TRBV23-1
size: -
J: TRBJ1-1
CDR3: CASSQSDSLNTEAFF

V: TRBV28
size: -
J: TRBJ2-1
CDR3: CAGSIGTSGGPYNEQFF

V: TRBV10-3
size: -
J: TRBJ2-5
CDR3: CAIRDGGEQETQYF

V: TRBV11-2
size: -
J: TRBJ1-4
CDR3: CASSSFLEKLFF

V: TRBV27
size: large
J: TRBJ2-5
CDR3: CASSLYDRWEETQYF

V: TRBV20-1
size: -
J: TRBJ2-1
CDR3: CSTTSGASYNEQFF

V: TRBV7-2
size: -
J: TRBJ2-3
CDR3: CASSSPGTSGSDTQYF

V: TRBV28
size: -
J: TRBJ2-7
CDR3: CASSWAGGEQYF

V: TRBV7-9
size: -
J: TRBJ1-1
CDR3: CASSPTGFTEAFF

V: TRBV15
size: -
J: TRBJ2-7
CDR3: CATRDRSSYEQYF

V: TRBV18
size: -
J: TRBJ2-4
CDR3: CASSPNDRESGKNIQYF

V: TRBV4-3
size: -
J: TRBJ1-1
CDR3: CASSQDPDRWTEAFF

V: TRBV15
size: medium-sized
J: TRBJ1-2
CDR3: CATSTHRDTVYGYTF

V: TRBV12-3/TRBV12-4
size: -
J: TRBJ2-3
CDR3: CASSFTSGVKGTDTQYF

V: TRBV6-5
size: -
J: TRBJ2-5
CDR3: CASSWAGGRETQYF

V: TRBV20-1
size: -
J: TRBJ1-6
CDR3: CSAPDRENSPLHF

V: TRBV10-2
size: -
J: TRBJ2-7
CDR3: CASSGLTYEQYF

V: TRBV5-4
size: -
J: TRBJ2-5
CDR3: CASSSPLAGYQETQYF

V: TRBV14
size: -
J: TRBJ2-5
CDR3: CASSQEGDSYFQETQYF

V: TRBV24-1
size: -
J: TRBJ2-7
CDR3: CATSDLFPAAGIYEQYF

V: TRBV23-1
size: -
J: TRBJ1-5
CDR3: CASSQSITGYSNQPQHF

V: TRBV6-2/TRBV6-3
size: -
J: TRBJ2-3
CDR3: CASSYDFGQLPGDTQYF

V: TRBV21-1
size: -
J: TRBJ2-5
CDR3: CASSTNSIGTTLQETQYF

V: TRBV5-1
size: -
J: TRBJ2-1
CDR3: CASSPPPGQGLHEQFF

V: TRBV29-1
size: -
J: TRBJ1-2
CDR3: CSVEVGGAPGYTF

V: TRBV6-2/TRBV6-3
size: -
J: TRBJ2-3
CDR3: CASTRPRERETDTQYF